The rows below give T cell receptor beta chains drawn from one sample of a study of patients and donors after allogeneic stem cell transplantation. TCRdb independently ran MiXCR on the RT-PCR reads; one entry per CDR3 protein. The sample has roughly 940,000 distinct CDR3 sequences, over 15% seen once. The sequencing sample was made of blood, either unsorted or a sorted T cell fraction (not recorded which). Receptors were obtained from a human donor who was either an allogeneic HSCT recipient or a stem cell or donor lymphocyte infusion donor (not recorded which). It is not recorded whose cells these are; they may come from a transplant donor. Both conserved end residues are part of each CDR3. The D gene is left open where the match is weak. Only some rows state a clone size, as once, few, many or a class for expanded clones.

J: TRBJ1-1
size: NA
D: NA
V: TRBV5-1
CDR3: CASSSGLQNTEAFF
DNA: TGCGCCAGCAGCTCGGGACTTCAGAACACTGAAGCTTTCTTT

J: TRBJ1-1
size: many
D: NA
V: TRBV24-1
CDR3: CATSEGDTEAFF
DNA: TGTGCCACCAGTGAGGGGGATACTGAAGCTTTCTTT

J: TRBJ2-7
size: NA
D: NA
V: TRBV2
CDR3: CASSQEQGTTYEQYF
DNA: TGTGCCAGCAGTCAGGAACAGGGCACAACCTACGAGCAGTACTTC

J: TRBJ1-1
size: few
D: NA
V: TRBV12-3/TRBV12-4
CDR3: CASRFVGEAEAFF
DNA: TGTGCCAGCAGGTTCGTCGGGGAAGCTGAAGCTTTCTTT

J: TRBJ2-1
size: NA
D: NA
V: TRBV29-1
CDR3: CSVEVRQTYNEQFF
DNA: TGCAGCGTTGAGGTTAGGCAGACCTACAATGAGCAGTTCTTC

J: TRBJ2-1
size: NA
D: TRBD2
V: TRBV12-3/TRBV12-4
CDR3: CASSLGGVLDNEQFF
DNA: TGTGCCAGCAGTTTGGGGGGGGTATTGGACAATGAGCAGTTCTTC

J: TRBJ2-3
size: few
D: NA
V: TRBV4-1
CDR3: CASSQADGSSTDTQYF
DNA: TGCGCCAGCAGCCAAGCAGACGGATCTAGCACAGATACGCAGTATTTT

J: TRBJ1-1
size: few
D: NA
V: TRBV4-1
CDR3: CASSNLLGGRHTEAFF
DNA: TGCGCCAGCAGTAACCTGCTGGGGGGGCGGCATACTGAAGCTTTCTTT

J: TRBJ2-2
size: NA
D: NA
V: TRBV12-3/TRBV12-4
CDR3: CASSAGGAHTGELFF
DNA: TGTGCCAGCAGCGCTGGTGGGGCGCACACCGGGGAGCTGTTTTTT

J: TRBJ1-2
size: few
D: NA
V: TRBV6-5
CDR3: CASSYSGRVRHGYTF
DNA: TGTGCCAGCAGTTACTCGGGCAGGGTGAGACATGGCTACACCTTC

J: TRBJ2-3
size: many
D: NA
V: TRBV5-1
CDR3: CASSLAVEGDSRDTQYF
DNA: TGCGCCAGCAGCTTGGCCGTGGAGGGGGATTCGCGGGATACGCAGTATTTT

J: TRBJ2-7
size: few
D: TRBD2
V: TRBV29-1
CDR3: CSVASGNSEQYF
DNA: TGCAGCGTTGCCAGCGGGAACAGCGAGCAGTACTTC

J: TRBJ1-1
size: NA
D: TRBD1
V: TRBV5-6
CDR3: CASSFQYRDRGRETEAFF
DNA: TGTGCCAGCAGCTTCCAATATAGGGACAGGGGGCGAGAAACTGAAGCTTTCTTT

J: TRBJ1-2
size: NA
D: NA
V: TRBV6-5
CDR3: CASSYSFGQGLNGYTF
DNA: TGTGCCAGCAGTTACTCCTTCGGGCAGGGGCTCAACGGCTACACCTTC

J: TRBJ2-7
size: NA
D: NA
V: TRBV29-1
CDR3: CSVVPGSRREQYF
DNA: TGCAGCGTTGTACCCGGGTCGAGGCGCGAGCAGTACTTC

J: TRBJ2-2
size: NA
D: NA
V: TRBV4-2
CDR3: CASSQDRVGANTGELFF
DNA: TGTGCCAGCAGCCAAGATAGGGTGGGGGCGAACACCGGGGAGCTGTTTTTT

J: TRBJ2-1
size: NA
D: NA
V: TRBV20-1
CDR3: CSASPVDSYNEQFF
DNA: TGCAGTGCTAGCCCGGTGGACTCCTACAATGAGCAGTTCTTC

J: TRBJ2-2
size: NA
D: NA
V: TRBV12-3/TRBV12-4
CDR3: CASGSPGELFF
DNA: TGTGCCAGCGGATCTCCCGGGGAGCTGTTTTTT

J: TRBJ1-1
size: NA
D: TRBD1
V: TRBV20-1
CDR3: CSARRDRLMNTEAFF
DNA: TGCAGTGCTAGAAGGGACAGACTAATGAACACTGAAGCTTTCTTT

J: TRBJ1-1
size: few
D: NA
V: TRBV21-1
CDR3: CASSKGAQNTEAFF
DNA: TGTGCCAGCAGCAAAGGGGCGCAGAACACTGAAGCTTTCTTT

J: TRBJ2-2
size: few
D: NA
V: TRBV5-1
CDR3: CASSWDSANTGELFF
DNA: TGCGCCAGCAGTTGGGACTCCGCGAACACCGGGGAGCTGTTTTTT

J: TRBJ2-2
size: few
D: NA
V: TRBV12-3/TRBV12-4
CDR3: CASGASTGRELFF
DNA: TGTGCCTCCGGGGCATCTACCGGGCGGGAGCTGTTTTTT

J: TRBJ2-1
size: NA
D: NA
V: TRBV10-3
CDR3: CAISESSGVEQFF
DNA: TGTGCCATCAGTGAGTCCTCAGGGGTTGAGCAGTTCTTC

J: TRBJ2-7
size: NA
D: NA
V: TRBV25-1
CDR3: CASSIVGTVHEQYF
DNA: TGTGCCAGCAGCATAGTAGGGACGGTCCACGAGCAGTACTTC

J: TRBJ2-7
size: NA
D: TRBD1
V: TRBV20-1
CDR3: CSAPPGQGGNEQYF
DNA: TGCAGTGCCCCCCCGGGACAGGGGGGGAACGAGCAGTACTTC

J: TRBJ2-1
size: few
D: NA
V: TRBV21-1
CDR3: CASSKERSHNEQFF
DNA: TGTGCCAGCAGCAAAGAACGGAGTCACAATGAGCAGTTCTTC

J: TRBJ2-1
size: NA
D: NA
V: TRBV4-3
CDR3: CASSQEVPDPREFF
DNA: TGCGCCAGCAGCCAAGAAGTTCCAGACCCAAGGGAGTTCTTC

J: TRBJ2-3
size: NA
D: NA
V: TRBV12-3/TRBV12-4
CDR3: CASTRGPLGADTQYF
DNA: TGTGCCAGCACCCGAGGCCCACTGGGTGCAGATACGCAGTATTTT

J: TRBJ1-3
size: NA
D: NA
V: TRBV9
CDR3: CASSVATSSSGNTIYF
DNA: TGTGCCAGCAGCGTAGCTACATCGAGCTCTGGAAACACCATATATTTT

J: TRBJ2-7
size: NA
D: NA
V: TRBV9
CDR3: CASSVTGSSYEQYF
DNA: TGTGCCAGCAGCGTAACGGGGAGCTCCTACGAGCAGTACTTC

J: TRBJ1-1
size: NA
D: NA
V: TRBV29-1
CDR3: CSSGVEAFF
DNA: TGCAGTTCGGGGGTTGAAGCTTTCTTT

J: TRBJ2-5
size: NA
D: NA
V: TRBV10-3
CDR3: CAISPLGTSRKETQYF
DNA: TGTGCCATCAGCCCTCTCGGGACCTCACGGAAAGAGACCCAGTACTTC

J: TRBJ2-1
size: few
D: TRBD2
V: TRBV20-1
CDR3: CSARDLSGVAYNEQFF
DNA: TGCAGTGCTAGAGATTTGAGCGGGGTCGCGTACAATGAGCAGTTCTTC

J: TRBJ2-7
size: NA
D: NA
V: TRBV13
CDR3: CASSLGGGGIEYF
DNA: TGTGCCAGCAGCTTAGGAGGTGGCGGGATTGAGTACTTC

J: TRBJ2-1
size: NA
D: NA
V: TRBV11-2
CDR3: CASSLNPAGPYNEQFF
DNA: TGTGCCAGCAGCTTAAATCCGGCTGGCCCCTACAATGAGCAGTTCTTC

J: TRBJ1-1
size: few
D: TRBD1
V: TRBV6-2/TRBV6-3
CDR3: CASRGQGRVNTEAFF
DNA: TGTGCCAGCAGAGGACAGGGAAGGGTGAACACTGAAGCTTTCTTT

J: TRBJ2-7
size: many
D: NA
V: TRBV5-1
CDR3: CASSLEGPSYEQYF
DNA: TGCGCCAGCAGCTTGGAAGGCCCCTCCTACGAGCAGTACTTC

J: TRBJ2-1
size: few
D: TRBD2
V: TRBV9
CDR3: CASSRGGVAYNEQFF
DNA: TGTGCCAGCAGCCGCGGGGGAGTGGCCTACAATGAGCAGTTCTTC

J: TRBJ1-2
size: NA
D: TRBD1
V: TRBV9
CDR3: CASSVDRTGGLGGSYTF
DNA: TGTGCCAGCAGCGTAGACCGGACAGGGGGCTTAGGTGGTAGCTACACCTTC

J: TRBJ1-5
size: few
D: NA
V: TRBV5-7
CDR3: CASSPRLSLSNQPQHF
DNA: TGTGCCAGCAGCCCACGGTTGTCCCTTAGCAATCAGCCCCAGCATTTT

J: TRBJ2-3
size: few
D: TRBD2
V: TRBV12-3/TRBV12-4
CDR3: CASSFNGLAGRTATQYF
DNA: TGTGCCAGCAGTTTCAACGGACTAGCGGGGCGCACGGCTACGCAGTATTTT

J: TRBJ2-1
size: few
D: NA
V: TRBV7-3
CDR3: CASSQMGYNEQFF
DNA: TGTGCCAGCAGCCAAATGGGTTACAATGAGCAGTTCTTC